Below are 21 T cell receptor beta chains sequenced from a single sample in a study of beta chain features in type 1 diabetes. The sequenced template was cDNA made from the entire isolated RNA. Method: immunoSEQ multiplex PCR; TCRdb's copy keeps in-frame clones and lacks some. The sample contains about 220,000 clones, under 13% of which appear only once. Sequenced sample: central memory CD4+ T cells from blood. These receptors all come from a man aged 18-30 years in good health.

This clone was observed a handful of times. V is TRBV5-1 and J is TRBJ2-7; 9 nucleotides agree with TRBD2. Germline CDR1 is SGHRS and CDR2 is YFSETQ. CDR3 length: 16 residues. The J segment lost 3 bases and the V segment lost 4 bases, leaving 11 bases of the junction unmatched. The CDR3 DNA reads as TGCGCCAGCAGCCCGGGACTAGCAACCTCAGGCTACGAGCAGTACTTC. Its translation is CASSPGLATSGYEQYF. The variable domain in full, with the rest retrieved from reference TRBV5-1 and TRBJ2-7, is KAGVTQTPRYLIKTRGQQVTLSCSPISGHRSVSWYQQTPGQGLQFLFEYFSETQRNKGNFPGRFSGRQFSNSRSEMNVSTLELGDSALYLCASSPGLATSGYEQYFGPGTRLTVT.

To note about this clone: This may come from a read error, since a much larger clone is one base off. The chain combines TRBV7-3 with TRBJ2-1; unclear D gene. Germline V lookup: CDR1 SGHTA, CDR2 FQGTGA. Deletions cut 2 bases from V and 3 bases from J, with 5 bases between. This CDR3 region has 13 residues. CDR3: CASSLVSYNEQFF. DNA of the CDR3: TGTGCCAGCAGCTTAGTCAGCTACAATGAGCAGTTCTTC. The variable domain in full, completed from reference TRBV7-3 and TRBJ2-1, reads GAGVSQTPSNKVTEKGKYVELRCDPISGHTALYWYRQSLGQGPEFLIYFQGTGAADDSGLPNDRFFAVRPEGSVSTLKIQRTERGDSAVYLCASSLVSYNEQFFGPGTRLTVL.

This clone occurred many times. In DNA form, the CDR3 reads TGTGCCAGCAGTTTATTTTCTAGCGGGAGTTCCTACAATGAGCAGTTCTTC. As protein: CASSLFSSGSSYNEQFF. J is TRBJ2-1 and V is TRBV27; 10 nucleotides agree with TRBD2. After removal of 1 base from V and 1 base from J, the junction contained 4 bases not matched to a gene. Germline assignment: CDR1 MNHEY and CDR2 SMNVEV (reference sequence). This CDR3 contains 17 residues.

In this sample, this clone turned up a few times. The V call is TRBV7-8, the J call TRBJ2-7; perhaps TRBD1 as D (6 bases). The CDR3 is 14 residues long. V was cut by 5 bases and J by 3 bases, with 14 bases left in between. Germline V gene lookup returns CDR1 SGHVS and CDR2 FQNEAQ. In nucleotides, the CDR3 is TGTGCCAGCAGCCAAGGGGACAACCTCTACGAGCAGTACTTC. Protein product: CASSQGDNLYEQYF.

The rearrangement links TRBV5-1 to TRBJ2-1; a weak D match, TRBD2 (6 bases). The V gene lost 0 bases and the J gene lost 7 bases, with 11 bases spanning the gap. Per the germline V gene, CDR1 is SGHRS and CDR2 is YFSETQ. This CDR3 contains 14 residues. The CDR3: CASSLALAANEQFF. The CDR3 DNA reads TGCGCCAGCAGCTTGGCACTAGCAGCAAATGAGCAGTTCTTC.

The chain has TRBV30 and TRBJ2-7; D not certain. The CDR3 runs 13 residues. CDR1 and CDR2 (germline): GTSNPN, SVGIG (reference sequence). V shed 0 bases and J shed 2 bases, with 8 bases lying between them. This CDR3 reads CAWSVGHTYEQYF. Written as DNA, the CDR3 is TGTGCCTGGAGTGTGGGTCACACCTACGAGCAGTACTTC.

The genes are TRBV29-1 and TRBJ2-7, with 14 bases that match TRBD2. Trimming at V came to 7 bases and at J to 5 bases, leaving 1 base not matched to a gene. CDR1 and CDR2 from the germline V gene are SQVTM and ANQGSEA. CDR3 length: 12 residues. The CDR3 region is CSAGLAGDEQYF. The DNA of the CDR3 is TGCAGCGCGGGACTAGCGGGAGACGAGCAGTACTTC.

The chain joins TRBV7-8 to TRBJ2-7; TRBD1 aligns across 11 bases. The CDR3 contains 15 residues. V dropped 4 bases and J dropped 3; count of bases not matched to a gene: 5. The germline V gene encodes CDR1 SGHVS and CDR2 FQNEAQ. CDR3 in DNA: TGTGCCAGCAGCTCCGCCGGGACAGGGGGCTACGAGCAGTACTTC. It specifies CASSSAGTGGYEQYF. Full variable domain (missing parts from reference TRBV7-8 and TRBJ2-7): GAGVSQSPRYKVAKRGQDVALRCDPISGHVSLFWYQQALGQGPEFLTYFQNEAQLDKSGLPSDRFFAERPEGSVSTLKIQRTQQEDSAVYLCASSSAGTGGYEQYFGPGTRLTVT.

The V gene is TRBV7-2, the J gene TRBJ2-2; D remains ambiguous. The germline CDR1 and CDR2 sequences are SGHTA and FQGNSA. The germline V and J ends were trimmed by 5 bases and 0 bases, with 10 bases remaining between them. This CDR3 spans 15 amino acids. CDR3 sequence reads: CASSLTLANTGELFF. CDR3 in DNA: TGTGCCAGCAGCCTGACTTTAGCGAACACCGGGGAGCTGTTTTTT.

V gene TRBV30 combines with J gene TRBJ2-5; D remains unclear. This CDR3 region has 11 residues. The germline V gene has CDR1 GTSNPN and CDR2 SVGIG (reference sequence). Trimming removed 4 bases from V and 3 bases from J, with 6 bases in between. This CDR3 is CAWTVKETQYF. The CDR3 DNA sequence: TGTGCCTGGACCGTAAAAGAGACCCAGTACTTC.

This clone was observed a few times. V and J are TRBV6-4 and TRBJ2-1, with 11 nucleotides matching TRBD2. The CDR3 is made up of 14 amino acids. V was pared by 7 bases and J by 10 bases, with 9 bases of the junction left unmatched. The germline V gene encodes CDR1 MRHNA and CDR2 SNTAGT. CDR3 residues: CASKTLAGAQEQFF. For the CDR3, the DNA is TGTGCCAGCAAGACACTAGCGGGAGCCCAGGAGCAGTTCTTC.

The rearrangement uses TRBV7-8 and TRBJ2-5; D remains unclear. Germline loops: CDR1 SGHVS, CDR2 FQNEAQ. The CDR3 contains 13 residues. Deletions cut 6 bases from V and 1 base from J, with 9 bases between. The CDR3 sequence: CASSHSVQETQYF. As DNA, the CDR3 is TGTGCCAGCAGTCACAGTGTCCAAGAGACCCAGTACTTC.

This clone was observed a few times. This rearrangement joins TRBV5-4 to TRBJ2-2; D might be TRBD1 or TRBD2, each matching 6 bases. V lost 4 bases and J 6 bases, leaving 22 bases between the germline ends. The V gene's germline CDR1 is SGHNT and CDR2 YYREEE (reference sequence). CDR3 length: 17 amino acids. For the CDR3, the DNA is TGTGCCAGCAGCCCCCAGGGGACGGGAGCGGAGTCCGGGGAGCTGTTTTTT. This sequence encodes CASSPQGTGAESGELFF.

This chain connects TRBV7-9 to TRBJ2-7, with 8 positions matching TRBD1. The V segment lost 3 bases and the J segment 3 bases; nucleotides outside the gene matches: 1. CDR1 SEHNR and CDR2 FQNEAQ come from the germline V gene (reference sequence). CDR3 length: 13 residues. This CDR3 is CASSFGQGYEQYF. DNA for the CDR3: TGTGCCAGCAGCTTTGGACAGGGCTACGAGCAGTACTTC.

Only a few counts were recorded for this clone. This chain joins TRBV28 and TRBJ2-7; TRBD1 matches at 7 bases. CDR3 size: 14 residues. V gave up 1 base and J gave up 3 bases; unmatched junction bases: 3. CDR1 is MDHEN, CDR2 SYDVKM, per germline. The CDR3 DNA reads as TGTGCCAGCAGTTTATCTAACAGGGGCTACGAGCAGTACTTC. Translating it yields CASSLSNRGYEQYF. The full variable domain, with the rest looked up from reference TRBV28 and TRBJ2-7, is DVKVTQSSRYLVKRTGEKVFLECVQDMDHENMFWYRQDPGLGLRLIYFSYDVKMKEKGDIPEGYSVSREKKERFSLILESASTNQTSMYLCASSLSNRGYEQYFGPGTRLTVT.

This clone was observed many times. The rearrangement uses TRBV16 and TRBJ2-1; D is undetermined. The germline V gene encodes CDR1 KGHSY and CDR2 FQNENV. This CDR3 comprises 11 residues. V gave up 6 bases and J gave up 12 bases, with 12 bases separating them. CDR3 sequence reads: CASSPSQLQFF. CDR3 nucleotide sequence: TGTGCCAGCAGTCCCTCGCAGTTGCAGTTCTTC. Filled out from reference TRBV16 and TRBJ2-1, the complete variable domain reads GEEVAQTPKHLVRGEGQKAKLYCAPIKGHSYVFWYQQVLKNEFKFLISFQNENVFDETGMPKERFSAKCLPNSPCSLEIQATKLEDSAVYFCASSPSQLQFFGPGTRLTVL.

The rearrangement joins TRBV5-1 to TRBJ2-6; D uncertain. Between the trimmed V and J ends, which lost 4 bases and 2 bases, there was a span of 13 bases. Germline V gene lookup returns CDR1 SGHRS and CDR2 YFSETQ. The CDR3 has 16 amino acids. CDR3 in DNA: TGCGCCAGCAGCCGGAACGAATTGCCTGGGGCCAACGTCCTGACTTTC. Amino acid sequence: CASSRNELPGANVLTF.

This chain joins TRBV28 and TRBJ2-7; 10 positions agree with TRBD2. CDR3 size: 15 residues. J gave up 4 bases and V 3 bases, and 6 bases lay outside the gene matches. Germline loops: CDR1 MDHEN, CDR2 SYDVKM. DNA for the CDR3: TGTGCCAGCAGTTTGCCTAGCGGGAGTTGGTACGAGCAGTACTTC. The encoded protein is CASSLPSGSWYEQYF.

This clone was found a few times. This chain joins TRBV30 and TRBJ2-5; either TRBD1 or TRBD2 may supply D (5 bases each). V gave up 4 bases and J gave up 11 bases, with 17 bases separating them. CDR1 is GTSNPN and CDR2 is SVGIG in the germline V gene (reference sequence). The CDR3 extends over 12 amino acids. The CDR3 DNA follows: TGTGCCTGGACCCGGGACCTCTCCCAGCAGTACTTC. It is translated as CAWTRDLSQQYF. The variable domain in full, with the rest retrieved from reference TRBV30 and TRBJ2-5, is SQTIHQWPATLVQPVGSPLSLECTVEGTSNPNLYWYRQAAGRGLQLLFYSVGIGQISSEVPQNLSASRPQDRQFILSSKKLLLSDSGFYLCAWTRDLSQQYFGPGTRLLVL.

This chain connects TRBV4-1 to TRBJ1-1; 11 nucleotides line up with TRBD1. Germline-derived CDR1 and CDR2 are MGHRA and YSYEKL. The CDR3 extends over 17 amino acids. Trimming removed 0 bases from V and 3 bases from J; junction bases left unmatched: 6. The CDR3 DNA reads TGCGCCAGCAGCCAAGATCGGACAGGGGGCCGTTACACTGAAGCTTTCTTT. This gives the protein CASSQDRTGGRYTEAFF.

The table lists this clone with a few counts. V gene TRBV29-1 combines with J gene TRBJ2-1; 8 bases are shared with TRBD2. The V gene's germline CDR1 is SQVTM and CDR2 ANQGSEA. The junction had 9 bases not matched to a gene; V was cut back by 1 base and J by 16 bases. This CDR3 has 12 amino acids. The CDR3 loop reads CSVEGYGTSYFF. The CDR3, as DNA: TGCAGCGTTGAAGGTTACGGGACTAGTTATTTCTTC.